This T cell receptor beta chain is drawn from a study of human T cells and chemical hapten exposure. Study as a whole: Patch tests containing 0.01% DPC, applied to the upper back, were read at 6 days.

Germline V gene lookup returns CDR1 DFQATT and CDR2 SNEGSKA (reference sequence). Trimming left V 5 bases short and J 4 bases short, with 18 bases between. This CDR3 has 15 amino acids. MiXCR, run by TCRdb on the RACE reads, gives a single entry per CDR3 protein. Of under 65,000 distinct CDR3 sequences listed, 8.5% to 10% are singletons. Time point noted: pre-sensitization, week 0. Treatment reported: therapeutic diphenylcyclopropenone sensitization with weekly scalp DPC. Alopecia patients deemed DPC-suitable, aged 18 to 70, excluding pregnancy. This clonotype was recorded at least ten times. The chain combines TRBV20-1 with TRBJ2-1; D might be TRBD1 (6 bases). The receptor was derived from a woman in her thirties or forties with alopecia areata. Some clones in this sample may be carry-over from other donors' samples. Sequences were derived from whole blood, sampled in connection with sensitization to the hapten diphenylcyclopropenone (DPC). The CDR3 protein is CSAHPDRSEYNEQFF. The CDR3 DNA follows: TGCAGTGCTCACCCCGACAGGTCTGAGTACAATGAGCAGTTCTTC.